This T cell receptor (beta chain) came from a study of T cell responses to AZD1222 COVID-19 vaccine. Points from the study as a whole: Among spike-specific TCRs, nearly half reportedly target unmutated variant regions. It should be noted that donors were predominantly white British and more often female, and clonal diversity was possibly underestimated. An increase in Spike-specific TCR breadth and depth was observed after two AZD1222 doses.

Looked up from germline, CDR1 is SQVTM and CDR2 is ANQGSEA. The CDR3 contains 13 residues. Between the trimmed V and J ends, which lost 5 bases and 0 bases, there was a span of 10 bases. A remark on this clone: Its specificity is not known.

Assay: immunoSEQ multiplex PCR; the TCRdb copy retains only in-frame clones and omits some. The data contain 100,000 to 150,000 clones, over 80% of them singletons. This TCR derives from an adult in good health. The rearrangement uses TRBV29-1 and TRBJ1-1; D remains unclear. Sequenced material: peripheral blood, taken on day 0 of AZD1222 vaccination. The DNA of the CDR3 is TGCAGCGTTAACAGAAACATGAACACTGAAGCTTTCTTT. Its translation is CSVNRNMNTEAFF.